The next 8 T cell receptor beta chains were all read from a single sample in a study of T-cell reconstitution after alpha-beta-depleted transplantation in children. Library preparation (for TCRbeta) was performed with unique molecular identifiers. TCRdb redid the calling of the PCR reads with MiXCR, one entry per CDR3 protein. The sample contains 200,000 to 250,000 distinct CDR3 sequences, about 12% of which appear only once. Sequences were derived from PBMCs from the stem cell graft donor, sampled from the stem cell graft. These receptors originate from a human donor who donated a stem cell graft to a child with acute lymphoblastic leukemia.

This clonotype was seen ten or more times. The chain employs TRBV4-3 and TRBJ1-5, with a weak D call TRBD1 (6 bases). Trimming stripped 0 bases from V and 2 bases from J, with 8 bases between. The length of the CDR3 is 15 residues. Germline assignment: CDR1 LGHNA and CDR2 YSLEER. The CDR3, as DNA: TGCGCCAGCAGCCAAGATTCAGGGGGCAATCAGCCCCAGCATTTT. It specifies CASSQDSGGNQPQHF.

This clonotype was picked up many times. This sequence joins TRBV9 and TRBJ2-7; possibly TRBD2 for D (6 bases). Germline CDR1 and CDR2: SGDLS and YYNGEE. The V end lost 0 bases, the J end lost 3 bases, and 13 bases lay between the germline ends. The CDR3 covers 15 residues. The chain's CDR3 is CASSVDGGISYEQYF. DNA of the CDR3: TGTGCCAGCAGCGTAGACGGAGGGATTAGCTACGAGCAGTACTTC. Drawing the rest from reference TRBV9 and TRBJ2-7, the complete variable domain is DSGVTQTPKHLITATGQRVTLRCSPRSGDLSVYWYQQSLDQGLQFLIQYYNGEERAKGNILERFSAQQFPDLHSELNLSSLELGDSALYFCASSVDGGISYEQYFGPGTRLTVT.

This clonotype was observed a few times. The J gene is TRBJ2-7, the V gene TRBV7-6; 8 bases align to TRBD1. With V trimmed by 0 bases and J by 6 bases, 13 bases remained unmatched. CDR3 length: 17 amino acids. The germline V gene has CDR1 SGHVS and CDR2 FNYEAQ. CDR3 sequence reads: CASSLADWDRRSGEQYF. The CDR3 nucleotides read TGTGCCAGCAGCTTAGCGGACTGGGACAGGCGGTCGGGCGAGCAGTACTTC.

The sample holds a few counts of this clonotype. V is TRBV20-1 and J is TRBJ2-2, with 9 bases identical to TRBD2. Germline CDR1 reads DFQATT; CDR2 reads SNEGSKA (reference sequence). The CDR3 contains 18 residues. The trim removed 2 bases at V and 3 bases at J, leaving 13 bases unmatched. The CDR3 sequence: CSARNFTPSGIYTGELFF. The DNA for the CDR3 is TGCAGTGCTAGAAATTTCACTCCTAGCGGGATATACACCGGGGAGCTGTTTTTT.

This chain connects TRBV6-2 or TRBV6-3 to TRBJ2-2; 9 bases map to TRBD2. V trimming: 7 bases; J trimming: 2 bases; junction bases outside the gene matches: 11. The length of the CDR3 is 17 residues. CDR1 MNHEY and CDR2 SVGEGT come from the germline V gene. CDR3 protein: CASKGIRLAVNTGELFF. The CDR3 coding sequence is TGTGCCAGCAAAGGAATCAGACTAGCGGTAAACACCGGGGAGCTGTTTTTT.

This clonotype was recorded a few times. The chain has TRBV7-2 and TRBJ2-5; 12 nucleotides match TRBD2. Germline V lookup: CDR1 SGHTA, CDR2 FQGNSA. The CDR3 runs to 17 residues. V lost 5 bases to trimming and J lost 4 bases; unmatched junction nucleotides: 11. CDR3 sequence reads: CASSRVARTSGVETQYF. The CDR3, as DNA: TGTGCCAGCAGCCGAGTTGCAAGGACTAGCGGGGTAGAGACCCAGTACTTC.

This clonotype occurred many times. The gene calls are TRBV10-3 and TRBJ2-7; no clear D. The CDR3 extends over 12 amino acids. Germline CDR1 is ENHRY and CDR2 is SYGVKD. Trimming took off 0 bases at V and 6 bases at J, with 6 bases between the two ends. CDR3 DNA sequence: TGTGCCATCAGTGAGTCGAACGGCGAGCAGTACTTC. Its protein is CAISESNGEQYF.

Worth noting for this clonotype: One base away lies a much larger clone, so this may be a sequencing read error. This chain uses TRBV5-1 with TRBJ1-1; D remains unclear. CDR1 is SGHRS and CDR2 is YFSETQ in the germline V gene. The CDR3 is made up of 13 amino acids. With 4 bases removed from V and 7 bases from J, the gap between germline ends came to 14 bases. This chain's CDR3 is CASSPGMAREAFF. CDR3 nucleotides: TGCGCCAGCAGCCCTGGGATGGCCCGTGAAGCTTTCTTT. Combining the CDR3 with reference TRBV5-1 and TRBJ1-1 gives the whole variable domain KAGVTQTPRYLIKTRGQQVTLSCSPISGHRSVSWYQQTPGQGLQFLFEYFSETQRNKGNFPGRFSGRQFSNSRSEMNVSTLELGDSALYLCASSPGMAREAFFGQGTRLTVV.